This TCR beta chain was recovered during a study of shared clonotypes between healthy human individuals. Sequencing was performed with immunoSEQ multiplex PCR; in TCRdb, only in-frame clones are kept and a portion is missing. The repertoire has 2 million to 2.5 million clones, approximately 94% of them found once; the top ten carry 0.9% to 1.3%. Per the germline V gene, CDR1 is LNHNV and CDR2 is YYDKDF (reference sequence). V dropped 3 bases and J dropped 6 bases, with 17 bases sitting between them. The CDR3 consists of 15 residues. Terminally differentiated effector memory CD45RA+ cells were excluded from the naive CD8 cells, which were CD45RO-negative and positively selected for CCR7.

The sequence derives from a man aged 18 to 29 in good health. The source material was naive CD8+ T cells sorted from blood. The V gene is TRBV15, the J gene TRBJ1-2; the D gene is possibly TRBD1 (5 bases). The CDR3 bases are TGTGCCACCAGCAGTCCACCAGGGATAACTGATGGCTACACCTTC. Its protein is CATSSPPGITDGYTF.